Listed below are T cell receptor beta chains from one sample, sequenced in a study of cytomegalovirus exposure and HLA in healthy donors. The assay was immunoSEQ multiplex PCR, and TCRdb's table has in-frame clones only and misses some. The sample yields under 200,000 clones, 75% to 80% seen once. Sequencing was carried out using PBMCs. Receptors originate from a man in his fifties or sixties in good health and CMV-seropositive. Each CDR3 is given with its conserved first and last residue. The D gene is left open where the match is weak. Only some rows state a clone size, as once, few, many or a class for expanded clones.

d_call: .; v_call: TRBV7-9; clone_size: .; j_call: TRBJ2-3; cdr3_aa: CASSFGGIRSTDTQYF; cdr3_nt: TGTGCCAGCAGCTTCGGGGGAATCCGGAGCACAGATACGCAGTATTTT
d_call: TRBD1; v_call: TRBV19; clone_size: .; j_call: TRBJ1-1; cdr3_aa: CASSTGTENTEAFF; cdr3_nt: TGTGCCAGTAGTACGGGGACAGAAAACACTGAAGCTTTCTTT
d_call: .; v_call: TRBV5-5; clone_size: .; j_call: TRBJ1-3; cdr3_aa: CASSTGQYAGNTIYF; cdr3_nt: TGTGCCAGCAGCACAGGACAGTACGCCGGAAACACCATATATTTT
d_call: .; v_call: TRBV4-3; clone_size: .; j_call: TRBJ2-7; cdr3_aa: CASSQDGARGYEQYF; cdr3_nt: TGCGCCAGCAGCCAAGATGGGGCCAGGGGCTACGAGCAGTACTTC
d_call: TRBD1; v_call: TRBV5-8; clone_size: .; j_call: TRBJ1-1; cdr3_aa: CASSLGDRGNTEAFF; cdr3_nt: TGTGCCAGCAGCTTAGGTGACAGGGGGAACACTGAAGCTTTCTTT
d_call: .; v_call: TRBV27; clone_size: few; j_call: TRBJ2-4; cdr3_aa: CASSFTPQGYMNIQYF; cdr3_nt: TGTGCCAGCAGTTTCACCCCACAGGGTTATATGAACATTCAGTACTTC
d_call: .; v_call: TRBV18; clone_size: .; j_call: TRBJ2-1; cdr3_aa: CASSPMTGNINEQFF; cdr3_nt: TGTGCCAGCTCACCGATGACCGGGAATATCAATGAGCAGTTCTTC
d_call: .; v_call: TRBV2; clone_size: .; j_call: TRBJ1-5; cdr3_aa: CVSSAVGGQPQHF; cdr3_nt: TGTGTCAGCAGTGCAGTGGGGGGTCAGCCCCAGCATTTT
d_call: .; v_call: TRBV27; clone_size: few; j_call: TRBJ1-1; cdr3_aa: CARLEESNTEAFF; cdr3_nt: TGTGCCCGACTAGAGGAGTCGAACACTGAAGCTTTCTTT
d_call: .; v_call: TRBV7-6; clone_size: .; j_call: TRBJ1-1; cdr3_aa: CASSFGRGTEAFF; cdr3_nt: TGTGCCAGCAGCTTTGGGCGGGGGACTGAAGCTTTCTTT
d_call: TRBD1; v_call: TRBV19; clone_size: .; j_call: TRBJ1-5; cdr3_aa: CASSIDRTGQPQHF; cdr3_nt: TGTGCCAGTAGTATAGACAGGACAGGACAGCCCCAGCATTTT
d_call: .; v_call: TRBV27; clone_size: .; j_call: TRBJ1-5; cdr3_aa: CASSLSWEGTPQHF; cdr3_nt: TGTGCCAGCAGTCTCTCCTGGGAGGGCACCCCCCAGCATTTT
d_call: TRBD2; v_call: TRBV4-1; clone_size: .; j_call: TRBJ2-2; cdr3_aa: CASSPGLRGGTGELFF; cdr3_nt: TGCGCCAGCAGCCCGGGACTACGGGGGGGCACCGGGGAGCTGTTTTTT
d_call: TRBD1; v_call: TRBV15; clone_size: .; j_call: TRBJ2-4; cdr3_aa: CATSRGPTDRGKNIQYF; cdr3_nt: TGTGCCACCAGCAGAGGTCCCACAGACAGGGGGAAAAACATTCAGTACTTC
d_call: TRBD2; v_call: TRBV7-8; clone_size: .; j_call: TRBJ2-1; cdr3_aa: CASSLARLAGVSSYNEQFF; cdr3_nt: TGTGCCAGCAGCTTAGCGCGGCTAGCGGGGGTGAGCTCCTACAATGAGCAGTTCTTC
d_call: TRBD1; v_call: TRBV5-6; clone_size: .; j_call: TRBJ1-5; cdr3_aa: CASSLRGRDNQPQHF; cdr3_nt: TGTGCCAGCAGCTTAAGGGGGCGCGACAATCAGCCCCAGCATTTT
d_call: TRBD2; v_call: TRBV5-6; clone_size: .; j_call: TRBJ2-1; cdr3_aa: CASSLLPSGFSYNEQFF; cdr3_nt: TGTGCCAGCAGCCTTCTCCCTAGCGGATTCTCCTACAATGAGCAGTTCTTC
d_call: .; v_call: TRBV2; clone_size: .; j_call: TRBJ2-2; cdr3_aa: CASSADRTGELFF; cdr3_nt: TGTGCCAGCAGCGCAGACAGGACCGGGGAGCTGTTTTTT
d_call: .; v_call: TRBV5-1; clone_size: few; j_call: TRBJ2-2; cdr3_aa: CASSSERGQYTGELFF; cdr3_nt: TGCGCCAGCAGCTCCGAGCGAGGACAGTACACCGGGGAGCTGTTTTTT
d_call: TRBD1; v_call: TRBV2; clone_size: once; j_call: TRBJ2-2; cdr3_aa: CASTLTGGNTGELFF; cdr3_nt: TGTGCCAGCACCCTGACAGGGGGGAACACCGGGGAGCTGTTTTTT
d_call: .; v_call: TRBV28; clone_size: .; j_call: TRBJ1-5; cdr3_aa: CASSAGGSNQPQHF; cdr3_nt: TGTGCCAGCAGTGCCGGAGGAAGCAATCAGCCCCAGCATTTT
d_call: .; v_call: TRBV7-9; clone_size: .; j_call: TRBJ2-1; cdr3_aa: CASSLGGPFEQFF; cdr3_nt: TGTGCCAGCAGCTTGGGGGGGCCGTTCGAGCAGTTCTTC
d_call: .; v_call: TRBV27; clone_size: .; j_call: TRBJ1-5; cdr3_aa: CASKDKNSNQPQHF; cdr3_nt: TGTGCCAGCAAGGACAAGAATAGCAATCAGCCCCAGCATTTT
d_call: TRBD2; v_call: TRBV4-2; clone_size: .; j_call: TRBJ2-5; cdr3_aa: CASSQRPSGEETQYF; cdr3_nt: TGTGCCAGCAGCCAACGTCCTAGCGGGGAAGAGACCCAGTACTTC
d_call: .; v_call: TRBV19; clone_size: .; j_call: TRBJ1-6; cdr3_aa: CASTEAILPPYNSPLHF; cdr3_nt: TGTGCCAGTACTGAAGCAATCCTGCCCCCTTATAATTCACCCCTCCACTTT
d_call: .; v_call: TRBV6-4; clone_size: .; j_call: TRBJ1-1; cdr3_aa: CASKGGGVGEAFF; cdr3_nt: TGTGCCAGCAAGGGGGGGGGCGTCGGGGAAGCTTTCTTT
d_call: TRBD1; v_call: TRBV19; clone_size: .; j_call: TRBJ2-7; cdr3_aa: CASNPGGSSYEQYF; cdr3_nt: TGTGCCAGTAACCCAGGGGGTTCCTCCTACGAGCAGTACTTC
d_call: TRBD2; v_call: TRBV5-1; clone_size: once; j_call: TRBJ2-7; cdr3_aa: CASRTASGGVYEQYF; cdr3_nt: TGCGCCAGCAGGACCGCGAGCGGGGGGGTATACGAGCAGTACTTC
d_call: .; v_call: TRBV6-5; clone_size: .; j_call: TRBJ1-6; cdr3_aa: CASSYYSYNSPLHF; cdr3_nt: TGTGCCAGCAGTTATTACTCCTATAATTCACCCCTCCACTTT
d_call: .; v_call: TRBV11-2; clone_size: .; j_call: TRBJ1-2; cdr3_aa: CASSSARFYGYTF; cdr3_nt: TGTGCCAGCAGTTCGGCCAGGTTCTATGGCTACACCTTC
d_call: .; v_call: TRBV4-3; clone_size: few; j_call: TRBJ1-5; cdr3_aa: CASSQERGDYQPQHF; cdr3_nt: TGCGCCAGCAGCCAGGAAAGGGGCGACTATCAGCCCCAGCATTTT
d_call: TRBD1; v_call: TRBV5-4; clone_size: .; j_call: TRBJ2-7; cdr3_aa: CATGQVYEQYF; cdr3_nt: TGTGCCACTGGACAGGTTTACGAGCAGTACTTC
d_call: .; v_call: TRBV9; clone_size: .; j_call: TRBJ1-3; cdr3_aa: CASSVDRVSGNTIYF; cdr3_nt: TGTGCCAGCAGCGTAGATCGCGTCTCTGGAAACACCATATATTTT
d_call: .; v_call: TRBV19; clone_size: .; j_call: TRBJ1-1; cdr3_aa: CASSISGNTEAFF; cdr3_nt: TGTGCCAGTAGTATCTCAGGGAACACTGAAGCTTTCTTT
d_call: TRBD1; v_call: TRBV2; clone_size: .; j_call: TRBJ2-5; cdr3_aa: CASSVDRQETQYF; cdr3_nt: TGTGCCAGCAGCGTGGACAGGCAAGAGACCCAGTACTTC
d_call: .; v_call: TRBV7-9; clone_size: .; j_call: TRBJ1-1; cdr3_aa: CASSLGAGSTEAFF; cdr3_nt: TGTGCCAGCAGCTTAGGGGCCGGGAGCACTGAAGCTTTCTTT
d_call: .; v_call: TRBV5-4; clone_size: .; j_call: TRBJ2-2; cdr3_aa: CASSLEQNTGELFF; cdr3_nt: TGTGCCAGCAGCTTGGAGCAGAACACCGGGGAGCTGTTTTTT
d_call: .; v_call: TRBV18; clone_size: .; j_call: TRBJ1-2; cdr3_aa: CASSPPEQPHGYTF; cdr3_nt: TGTGCCAGCTCACCACCGGAACAGCCCCATGGCTACACCTTC
d_call: .; v_call: TRBV7-9; clone_size: .; j_call: TRBJ1-1; cdr3_aa: CASSFTGSWDTEAFF; cdr3_nt: TGTGCCAGCAGTTTCACAGGTTCCTGGGATACTGAAGCTTTCTTT
d_call: .; v_call: TRBV13; clone_size: .; j_call: TRBJ1-4; cdr3_aa: CASSFGQGGGKLFF; cdr3_nt: TGTGCCAGCAGCTTCGGCCAGGGTGGTGGGAAACTGTTTTTT
d_call: TRBD1; v_call: TRBV12-5; clone_size: .; j_call: TRBJ2-5; cdr3_aa: CASGSGTGQETQYF; cdr3_nt: TGTGCTAGTGGTTCTGGGACAGGGCAAGAGACCCAGTACTTC
d_call: TRBD1; v_call: TRBV19; clone_size: .; j_call: TRBJ2-1; cdr3_aa: CASSIIGTGYGNEQFF; cdr3_nt: TGTGCCAGTAGTATCATCGGGACAGGGTATGGGAATGAGCAGTTCTTC
d_call: .; v_call: TRBV7-8; clone_size: .; j_call: TRBJ2-5; cdr3_aa: CASSLAGGLFSEETQYF; cdr3_nt: TGTGCCAGCAGCTTAGCCGGGGGATTGTTCTCGGAAGAGACCCAGTACTTC